This record concerns one TCR beta chain sequence. Antigen unknown. This CDR3 has 13 residues. From germline, CDR1 is SGHRS and CDR2 YFSETQ. V trimming: 4 bases; J trimming: 5 bases; junction bases outside the gene matches: 1. Treatment denoted: approximately nine-day PBMC culture with coronavirus spike peptide pools or control peptides (ViraFEST assay). Cultured CD4+ T cell DNA underwent sequencing with the Oncomine TCR Beta short-read assay. Once CD4+ T cells had been cultured, genomic DNA was extracted from them. TCRdb passed the PCR reads through MiXCR, listing each CDR3 protein once. Among fewer than 8,500 distinct CDR3 sequences listed, about 66% were seen once. These data originate in a study of vaccination and CD4 T cells after COVID-19. In the study overall: Blood was drawn a median roughly 67 days post second dose, range 14 to 241. Investigators stimulated cells with overlapping spike peptides drawn from SARS-CoV-2, HCoV-NL63, HCoV-OC43 and HCoV-229E.

Notes on the study in general: It was found that, in convalescent patients, 304 of 307 vaccine-specific clones were spike mono-reactive.

Sequencing used CD4+ T cells from blood, cultured in vitro. The sequence came from a human donor who had recovered from COVID-19. The chain couples TRBV5-1 to TRBJ2-1, with 9 bases matching TRBD1. The CDR3: CASSRTGDNEQFF. DNA for the CDR3: TGCGCCAGCAGCCGGACAGGGGACAATGAGCAGTTCTTC.